The source of this TCR beta chain is a study of cytotoxic CD8 clonotypes in ibrutinib-treated CLL. A word on this clone: No DNA is shown, since the ends of the CDR3 on it are uncertain; the CDR3 is the one TCRdb lists.

Libraries were prepared by immunoSEQ multiplex PCR; TCRdb keeps only in-frame clonotypes and omits some of them. This sample has 50,000 to 65,000 clones, with approximately 71% found just once. Germline CDR1 MDHEN, CDR2 SYDVKM. The CDR3 has 18 amino acids, counting both end residues. The input for sequencing was PBMCs, taken after 12 months of ibrutinib treatment. This chain uses TRBV28 with TRBJ2-6; the table assigns TRBD2, which was not confirmed against the DNA. The sequence was collected from a human donor with chronic lymphocytic leukemia. CDR3 amino acids: CASSSSGVLSPGANVLTF.